Listed below are T cell receptor beta chains from one sample, sequenced in a study of radiation and T cells in renal cell carcinoma. Sequencing was performed with immunoSEQ multiplex PCR; in TCRdb, only in-frame clones are kept and a portion is missing. The data contain roughly 120,000 clones, 80% to 90% of them singletons. Sequencing used blood, obtained from a patient whose treatment included radiotherapy and nephrectomy. The receptor source for this set is a woman aged 55-70 years with renal cell carcinoma. Both conserved end residues are part of each CDR3. The order of the fields is D gene, J gene, clone size, V gene, CDR3 length, CDR3 DNA, CDR3 protein. The D gene is left open where the match is weak. The size entry is marked missing in some rows and otherwise reads once, few, many or a size class.

-	TRBJ2-7	-	TRBV21-1	16	TGTGCCAGCAATGTGGTTATTTCTAGCGGGGGCTACGAGCAGTACTTC	CASNVVISSGGYEQYF
TRBD1	TRBJ1-1	-	TRBV27	15	TGTGCCAGCAGTGAGGGACAGGGGATGAACACTGAAGCTTTCTTT	CASSEGQGMNTEAFF
-	TRBJ1-5	once	TRBV29-1	17	TGCAGCGTTACTGGGGGTGGGACGGGCGGAGGCAATCAGCCCCAGCATTTT	CSVTGGGTGGGNQPQHF
-	TRBJ1-1	-	TRBV5-1	15	TGCGCCAGCAGCTTGGCCGGAGGGTCCGGAACTGAAGCTTTCTTT	CASSLAGGSGTEAFF
-	TRBJ1-5	-	TRBV7-2	15	TGTGCCAGCAGCTCGGGTAGCGGCGGCAATCAGCCCCAGCATTTT	CASSSGSGGNQPQHF
-	TRBJ1-5	-	TRBV4-3	15	TGCGCCAGCAGCCAAGTTTGGACAGCTGATCAGCCCCAGCATTTT	CASSQVWTADQPQHF
-	TRBJ2-7	-	TRBV7-2	15	TGTGCCAGCAGTCAGTCTAGGGCAGGTTCCTACGAGCAGTACTTC	CASSQSRAGSYEQYF
-	TRBJ2-3	once	TRBV19	13	TGTGCCAGTAGGACGGGAGGCACAGATACGCAGTATTTT	CASRTGGTDTQYF
TRBD2	TRBJ2-1	-	TRBV7-8	14	TGTGCCAGCAGCTTGGCGGGAGTTCACAATGAGCAGTTCTTC	CASSLAGVHNEQFF
-	TRBJ2-3	-	TRBV7-2	14	TGTGCCAGCAGCTTAGTAATTAGCACAGATACGCAGTATTTT	CASSLVISTDTQYF
-	TRBJ2-5	-	TRBV21-1	14	TGTGCCAGCAGCAAAGAGGAAGACCAAGAGACCCAGTACTTC	CASSKEEDQETQYF
-	TRBJ2-1	-	TRBV28	14	TGTGCCAGCAGTTTAGGTGTGGGGTACAATGAGCAGTTCTTC	CASSLGVGYNEQFF
-	TRBJ2-2	-	TRBV7-2	17	TGTGCCAGCAGCTTTTCCCCATCACAGCGATACACCGGGGAGCTGTTTTTT	CASSFSPSQRYTGELFF
-	TRBJ2-5	few	TRBV29-1	14	TGCAGCGTTGCTGGTTACCGTGGGCAGGAGACCCAGTACTTC	CSVAGYRGQETQYF
-	TRBJ1-1	-	TRBV9	15	TGTGCCAGCAGCGTTACAGGGACTGGTTACACTGAAGCTTTCTTT	CASSVTGTGYTEAFF
-	TRBJ2-2	-	TRBV9	16	TGTGCCAGCAGCGCGGACGTACGGGGCGACACCGGGGAGCTGTTTTTT	CASSADVRGDTGELFF
TRBD2	TRBJ2-4	-	TRBV30	19	TGTGCCTGGAGTTTATGGACTAGCGGGGGGAGCATAGCCAAAAACATTCAGTACTTC	CAWSLWTSGGSIAKNIQYF
TRBD2	TRBJ2-1	once	TRBV9	16	TGTGCCAGCAGCGCCTTAGCGGGCGCCTCCTACAATGAGCAGTTCTTC	CASSALAGASYNEQFF
-	TRBJ1-2	-	TRBV7-2	17	TGTGCCAGCAGCTTAAACGCCCGAGTAATCGAGCCCTATGGCTACACCTTC	CASSLNARVIEPYGYTF
-	TRBJ2-3	-	TRBV18	15	TGTGCCAGCTCACCACATGACGGGGGCGCGAATACGCAGTATTTT	CASSPHDGGANTQYF
TRBD2	TRBJ2-1	-	TRBV5-1	12	TGCGCCAGCAGAGCGGGAGTAAATGAGCAGTTCTTC	CASRAGVNEQFF
-	TRBJ2-5	-	TRBV7-9	12	TGTGCCAGCAGCCGGGACTCGGAGACCCAGTACTTC	CASSRDSETQYF
-	TRBJ2-1	-	TRBV2	11	TGTGCCAGCACCTCTGACAGTGAGCAGTTCTTC	CASTSDSEQFF
TRBD1	TRBJ1-2	once	TRBV4-1	15	TGCGCCAGCAGCCAACCGACAGGGGGCGCCTTGGGCTACACCTTC	CASSQPTGGALGYTF
TRBD2	TRBJ2-3	-	TRBV7-2	16	TGTGCCAGCAGGAACCCGGGACTAGCGGGAACAGATACGCAGTATTTT	CASRNPGLAGTDTQYF
TRBD1	TRBJ1-5	-	TRBV6-6	14	TGTGCCAGCAGTGGGGACAGGGCGGGTCAGCCCCAGCATTTT	CASSGDRAGQPQHF
TRBD1	TRBJ2-7	-	TRBV5-1	15	TGCGCCAGCAGCTTGGCGGGACAGAGCTCCTACGAGCAGTACTTC	CASSLAGQSSYEQYF
TRBD1	TRBJ1-1	few	TRBV5-1	14	TGCGCCAGCAGCGGAAAACAGGGGCACACTGAAGCTTTCTTT	CASSGKQGHTEAFF
-	TRBJ1-2	-	TRBV5-1	15	TGCGCCAGCAGCGTATCGACGGGACCTAACTATGGCTACACCTTC	CASSVSTGPNYGYTF
TRBD2	TRBJ2-2	-	TRBV29-1	14	TGCAGCGGCACCCGGGACTACAACACCGGGGAGCTGTTTTTT	CSGTRDYNTGELFF
TRBD2	TRBJ2-7	-	TRBV2	12	TGTGCCAGCCAGCGGGACCGGGACGAGCAGTACTTC	CASQRDRDEQYF
-	TRBJ2-7	-	TRBV5-8	11	TGTGCCAGCAGCTGGAAGCACGAGCAGTACTTC	CASSWKHEQYF
TRBD1	TRBJ1-2	-	TRBV15	15	TGTGCCACCAGCACCGAGACAGGGTCTAGCTATGGCTACACCTTC	CATSTETGSSYGYTF
TRBD1	TRBJ2-4	-	TRBV19	13	TGTGCCACCCGGGACAGGGCAAAAAACATTCAGTACTTC	CATRDRAKNIQYF
-	TRBJ2-5	few	TRBV30	14	TGTGCCTGGAGTGAAAGGGAAGGACAAGAGACCCAGTACTTC	CAWSEREGQETQYF
-	TRBJ1-2	few	TRBV27	14	TGTGCCAGCAGTTTCCAGGGACGTATCAATGGCTACACCTTC	CASSFQGRINGYTF
-	TRBJ2-7	-	TRBV6-6	11	TGTGCCAGCAGGAGTATTAGGGAGCCGTACTTC	CASRSIREPYF
-	TRBJ2-1	-	TRBV9	13	TGTGCCAGCAGCGTATCCCCCCTCGATGAGCAGTTCTTC	CASSVSPLDEQFF
-	TRBJ2-7	-	TRBV27	14	TGTGCCAGCAGCCTCAGTGGGGCCTCCTACGAGCAGTACTTC	CASSLSGASYEQYF
-	TRBJ2-1	-	TRBV14	13	TGTGCCAGCAGTTCAACACTCTACAATGAGCAGTTCTTC	CASSSTLYNEQFF
TRBD2	TRBJ2-7	-	TRBV7-3	16	TGTGCCAGCAGCCCCGACCCGGCAGCGGGAAACTACGAGCAGTACTTC	CASSPDPAAGNYEQYF
TRBD1	TRBJ2-3	-	TRBV7-3	15	TGTGCCAGCAGCTCCCGACAGGGGGCAACAGATACGCAGTATTTT	CASSSRQGATDTQYF
TRBD1	TRBJ1-1	-	TRBV2	14	TGTGCCAGTTCCCAGGGGGGAAGGGACACTGAAGCTTTCTTT	CASSQGGRDTEAFF
-	TRBJ2-7	-	TRBV18	16	TGTGCCAGCTCACCTAACGGGTGGGATTCGCGGAACGAGCAGTACTTC	CASSPNGWDSRNEQYF
-	TRBJ1-2	-	TRBV28	17	TGTGCCAGCAGTTTCCGCCCCCCGGCGAATCTCGGCTATGGCTACACCTTC	CASSFRPPANLGYGYTF
-	TRBJ1-1	-	TRBV4-2	16	TGTGCCAGCAGCCATCCCCCGACGGGGTTGAACACTGAAGCTTTCTTT	CASSHPPTGLNTEAFF
-	TRBJ1-1	-	TRBV11-1	14	TGTGCCAGCAGCTTAGCGTCTAAAGCTACTGAAGCTTTCTTT	CASSLASKATEAFF
TRBD2	TRBJ2-2	medium-sized	TRBV7-6	18	TGTGCCAGCAGCTCTGCTTTACCCGGGACTAGCGGATCCGGGGAGCTGTTTTTT	CASSSALPGTSGSGELFF
-	TRBJ1-4	-	TRBV5-4	16	TGTGCCAGCTCCAAGAGGTCTCTCGCAACTAATGAAAAACTGTTTTTT	CASSKRSLATNEKLFF
TRBD1	TRBJ2-1	-	TRBV7-3	15	TGTGCCAGCAGCCCAACAGGGGACCGCTACAATGAGCAGTTCTTC	CASSPTGDRYNEQFF